Below are 19 T cell receptor beta chains sequenced from a single sample in a study of cytomegalovirus exposure and HLA in healthy donors. With 60 Vbeta and 13 Jbeta primers, the PCR was carried out. Sequenced by immunoSEQ multiplex PCR; TCRdb stores in-frame clones only, minus some. Of about 98,000 clones in the sample, about 83% were seen once. Input material: PBMCs. The receptors derive from a female donor in good health and CMV-seropositive.

J is TRBJ2-7 and V is TRBV7-2; D might be TRBD1 (5 bases). The CDR3 covers 13 residues. V dropped 2 bases and J dropped 3 bases, with 8 bases sitting between them. Looked up from germline, CDR1 is SGHTA and CDR2 is FQGNSA. DNA for the CDR3: TGTGCCAGCAGCTTAAGGCAGGGCTACGAGCAGTACTTC. Its protein is CASSLRQGYEQYF.

The V call is TRBV6-5, the J call TRBJ1-1, with a weak D call TRBD1 (6 bases). The V end was cut by 6 bases, the J end by 1 base, with 15 bases between. CDR1 is MNHEY, CDR2 SVGAGI, per germline. The CDR3 has 15 amino acids. CDR3 region: CASSPGARRNTEAFF. The CDR3 coding sequence is TGTGCCAGCAGCCCAGGGGCGCGGAGGAACACTGAAGCTTTCTTT.

The J gene is TRBJ1-5, the V gene TRBV7-2; 8 bases match TRBD1. CDR3 size: 15 residues. CDR1 is SGHTA, CDR2 FQGNSA, per germline. V lost 5 bases and J lost 0; bases outside the gene matches: 3. Written as DNA, the CDR3 is TGTGCCAGCAGCCCAGGACAGGGTAGCAATCAGCCCCAGCATTTT. Protein sequence: CASSPGQGSNQPQHF.

DNA for the CDR3: TGTGCCAGCAGAACCCGGGACAGGGGGGATGAGCAGTTCTTC. Translated, it gives CASRTRDRGDEQFF. This rearrangement joins TRBV6-5 to TRBJ2-1, with 11 bases that match TRBD1. Trimming at V came to 6 bases and at J to 8 bases, leaving 6 bases not matched to a gene. Looked up from germline, CDR1 is MNHEY and CDR2 is SVGAGI. The CDR3 sequence is 14 residues long.

This clone was seen a few times. The chain joins TRBV5-1 to TRBJ2-3, with D possibly being TRBD2 (6 bases). The CDR3 has 16 amino acids. Trimming left V 0 bases short and J 2 bases short, with 13 bases between. Per germline, CDR1 SGHRS and CDR2 YFSETQ. The CDR3 DNA reads as TGCGCCAGCAGCTTGGCGGGGCGGGGTCTCACAGATACGCAGTATTTT. As protein: CASSLAGRGLTDTQYF.

In its sample, this clone was seen once. This CDR3 is CASSQDQEEESNEKLFF. The CDR3 DNA is TGTGCCAGCAGCCAAGACCAAGAGGAGGAATCTAATGAAAAACTGTTTTTT. V gene TRBV4-2 combines with J gene TRBJ1-4, with D unresolved. CDR1 LGHNA and CDR2 YNFKEQ come from the germline V gene. The CDR3 loop spans 17 amino acids. Trimming shortened V by 0 bases and J by 3 bases, and 14 bases separated the two germline ends.

The chain links TRBV5-1 to TRBJ2-7; 7 bases align to TRBD2. Germline-derived CDR1 and CDR2 are SGHRS and YFSETQ. The CDR3 spans 15 residues. V dropped 0 bases and J dropped 1; count of bases not matched to a gene: 4. The CDR3 loop is CASSLGRTRSYEQYF. CDR3 coding DNA: TGCGCCAGCAGCTTGGGTCGGACTAGATCCTACGAGCAGTACTTC. Full variable domain (rest looked up from reference TRBV5-1 and TRBJ2-7): KAGVTQTPRYLIKTRGQQVTLSCSPISGHRSVSWYQQTPGQGLQFLFEYFSETQRNKGNFPGRFSGRQFSNSRSEMNVSTLELGDSALYLCASSLGRTRSYEQYFGPGTRLTVT.

The V gene is TRBV6-5, the J gene TRBJ1-5; maybe TRBD1 (5 bases). The ends were cut back, 0 bases at V and 5 bases at J, with 14 bases in the middle. Per the germline V gene, CDR1 is MNHEY and CDR2 is SVGAGI. This CDR3 spans 16 amino acids. The CDR3 DNA reads as TGTGCCAGCAGTTACTCCGGGCCAGGGCTCGATCAGCCCCAGCATTTT. This encodes CASSYSGPGLDQPQHF.

The chain joins TRBV6-1 to TRBJ2-1; D is unresolved. Germline assignment: CDR1 MNHNS and CDR2 SASEGT. The CDR3 loop spans 16 amino acids. The germline V and J ends were trimmed by 2 bases and 0 bases, with 11 bases remaining between them. The CDR3 DNA reads as TGTGCCAGCAGTGAAATTTTGCCCAGCTCCTACAATGAGCAGTTCTTC. Amino acid sequence: CASSEILPSSYNEQFF.

The chain couples TRBV5-1 to TRBJ2-1; 9 bases fit TRBD2. Germline V gene data show CDR1 as SGHRS and CDR2 as YFSETQ. Germline trimming cut 3 bases from V and 0 bases from J; bases unmatched to any gene: 4. The CDR3 loop spans 16 amino acids. The DNA for the CDR3 is TGCGCCAGCAGCTCTTATAGCGGGAGCTCCTACAATGAGCAGTTCTTC. Translated: CASSSYSGSSYNEQFF.

The V and J genes are TRBV10-3 and TRBJ2-5; 8 bases fit TRBD1. Germline CDR1 ENHRY, CDR2 SYGVKD. V lost 0 bases, J lost 2 bases, and 5 bases stayed unmatched. The CDR3 length is 16 residues. CDR3 coding DNA: TGTGCCATCAGTGAGTCTGGACAGGGTCCACAAGAGACCCAGTACTTC. Its protein product is CAISESGQGPQETQYF.

This chain uses TRBV6-6 with TRBJ1-3; D unclear. The CDR3 totals 16 residues. Per the germline V gene, CDR1 is MNHNY and CDR2 is SVGAGI (reference sequence). The ends were cut back, 1 base at V and 0 bases at J, with 10 bases in the middle. CDR3: CASSYLDRSSGNTIYF. The CDR3 DNA reads as TGTGCCAGCAGTTACTTAGACCGGAGCTCTGGAAACACCATATATTTT.

This clone was counted a few times. The chain employs TRBV2 and TRBJ1-1; D gene uncertain. This CDR3 has 11 amino acids. Trimming left V 5 bases short and J 6 bases short, with 7 bases between. Germline-derived CDR1 and CDR2 are SNHLY and FYNNEI. The DNA for the CDR3 is TGTGCCAGCAGTTATCGTCCTGAAGCTTTCTTT. Amino acid sequence: CASSYRPEAFF.

The chain combines TRBV4-1 with TRBJ2-7, with D unresolved. V gave up 4 bases and J gave up 0 bases, with 13 bases separating them. CDR3 length: 15 amino acids. Germline CDR1 and CDR2: MGHRA and YSYEKL. The CDR3 bases are TGCGCCAGCAGCCCCGGGTCTCCAAGCTCCTACGAGCAGTACTTC. Translated, it gives CASSPGSPSSYEQYF.

This chain uses TRBV5-1 with TRBJ2-7; 8 bases agree with TRBD2. The germline V gene encodes CDR1 SGHRS and CDR2 YFSETQ. With V trimmed by 7 bases and J by 2 bases, 8 bases remained unmatched. This CDR3 has 14 amino acids. DNA of the CDR3: TGCGCCAGCTCGAAGACTAGCGTAACCTACGAGCAGTACTTC. Translation gives CASSKTSVTYEQYF.

The CDR3 sequence: CASSSTGSRSNQPQHF. The DNA for the CDR3 is TGTGCCAGCAGTTCTACAGGGAGTCGAAGCAATCAGCCCCAGCATTTT. V is TRBV6-6 and J is TRBJ1-5, with D maybe TRBD1 (6 bases). This CDR3 is built from 16 residues. CDR1 and CDR2 from the germline V gene are MNHNY and SVGAGI (reference sequence). V dropped 4 bases and J dropped 1 base, with 14 bases sitting between them.

This sequence joins TRBV5-1 and TRBJ2-3, with D hard to call. Germline assignment: CDR1 SGHRS and CDR2 YFSETQ. The CDR3 totals 13 residues. Between the trimmed V and J ends, which lost 2 bases and 2 bases, there was a span of 6 bases. The CDR3 here is CASSLDTTDTQYF. In DNA, the CDR3 is TGCGCCAGCAGCTTAGACACCACAGATACGCAGTATTTT. The full variable domain, its missing parts supplied by reference TRBV5-1 and TRBJ2-3, is KAGVTQTPRYLIKTRGQQVTLSCSPISGHRSVSWYQQTPGQGLQFLFEYFSETQRNKGNFPGRFSGRQFSNSRSEMNVSTLELGDSALYLCASSLDTTDTQYFGPGTRLTVL.

This chain connects TRBV9 to TRBJ1-3; unclear D gene. Trimming took 0 bases from V and 3 from J, leaving 4 bases between them. The CDR3 has 13 amino acids. CDR1 and CDR2 (germline): SGDLS, YYNGEE. In DNA form, the CDR3 reads TGTGCCAGCAGCGTAGCAGGTGGAAACACCATATATTTT. It yields the protein CASSVAGGNTIYF.

V and J are TRBV5-1 and TRBJ1-1; no clear D gene. The CDR3 runs to 13 residues. Per the germline V gene, CDR1 is SGHRS and CDR2 is YFSETQ. V lost 0 bases and J lost 3, with 6 bases in between. The CDR3 loop reads CASSLDGYTEAFF. The DNA for the CDR3 is TGCGCCAGCAGCTTGGACGGTTACACTGAAGCTTTCTTT.